The present T cell receptor beta chain was sequenced within a study of blood T cell repertoires in COVID-19. Study background: T cells, B-cell-depleted T cells, or PBMCs provided the cDNA or gDNA that served as material.

Participants, about 18 to 90 years old, spanned fewer than 25 US areas. Participants had their cohort set by participant-reported clinical history. TCRdb's copy holds only in-frame clones and misses some; the assay was immunoSEQ multiplex PCR. The data hold about 240,000 clones, with about 90% observed a single time. The CDR3 runs to 12 residues. V was trimmed by 4 bases and J by 2 bases, leaving 6 bases between them. Germline loops: CDR1 SQVTM, CDR2 ANQGSEA. V usage is TRBV29-1 and J usage is TRBJ2-1; D not certain. This receptor was obtained from a woman between 40 and 50 years old with acute COVID-19. Sequenced sample: PBMCs or T cells enriched from blood (not recorded which). The CDR3 nucleotides read TGCAGCGTTGTATCTGCCTACAATGAGCAGTTCTTC. Protein: CSVVSAYNEQFF.